This T cell receptor beta chain was profiled in a study of Tregs in tolerant kidney transplant recipients. The data were produced by immunoSEQ multiplex PCR, yet TCRdb's version contains in-frame clones alone and is incomplete. The sample lists about 240,000 clones, roughly 80% occurring once. V was pared by 5 bases and J by 5 bases, with 2 bases of the junction left unmatched. Germline loops: CDR1 MNHEY, CDR2 SVGAGI. The CDR3 is 13 amino acids. The chain has TRBV6-5 and TRBJ1-5; 8 nucleotides line up with TRBD1. The specimen sequenced was CD4+ T cells from blood. The sequence came from a human donor in good health. CDR3 region: CASSETGDQPQHF. The DNA of the CDR3 is TGTGCCAGCAGTGAGACAGGGGATCAGCCCCAGCATTTT.